A selection of T cell receptor beta chains follows, all from one sample in a study of blood T cells in healthy people across ages. TCRdb called the 5' RACE reads again in MiXCR, with one record for every CDR3 protein. The table lists about 680,000 distinct CDR3 sequences, 49% of them singletons. The sample comprised blood. The receptor set was obtained from a woman aged 60 to 75 in good health. CDR3s include the opening cysteine and the closing phenylalanine or tryptophan. A D gene is named only where the DNA matches it firmly. For some rows the clone size is stated as once, few or many, or as a class when expanded; others skip it.

12 | NA | TRBJ1-1 | TRBV20-1 | NA | CSVGGQASEAFF | TGCAGTGTAGGTGGTCAGGCCTCTGAAGCTTTCTTT
12 | NA | TRBJ1-1 | TRBV28 | NA | CASSSGPFEAFF | TGTGCCAGCTCCTCGGGGCCTTTTGAAGCTTTCTTT
13 | TRBD1 | TRBJ1-1 | TRBV12-3/TRBV12-4 | NA | CASRGQLYTEAFF | TGTGCCAGCAGGGGACAGCTATACACTGAAGCTTTCTTT
14 | TRBD2 | TRBJ2-7 | TRBV12-3/TRBV12-4 | few | CASSSGTRWYEQYF | TGTGCCAGCAGCTCCGGGACTAGATGGTACGAGCAGTACTTC
16 | TRBD2 | TRBJ2-5 | TRBV24-1 | NA | CATSDHLGRAVNEQYF | TGTGCCACCAGTGATCACCTCGGGAGGGCCGTTAATGAGCAGTACTTC
13 | NA | TRBJ1-5 | TRBV25-1 | NA | CASSDGGHQPQHF | TGTGCCAGCAGTGATGGGGGGCATCAGCCCCAGCATTTT
20 | TRBD2 | TRBJ2-7 | TRBV14 | few | CASSRRTGGRLAGGDNEQYF | TGTGCCAGCAGCAGGCGGACAGGGGGCCGACTAGCGGGAGGTGACAATGAGCAGTACTTC
12 | NA | TRBJ2-5 | TRBV5-1 | NA | CASSPGEVRQYF | TGCGCCAGCAGCCCCGGGGAGGTCCGGCAGTACTTC
15 | TRBD1 | TRBJ2-7 | TRBV7-2 | NA | CASSPMKLQGGEQYF | TGTGCCAGCAGCCCCATGAAACTACAGGGGGGCGAGCAGTACTTC
16 | TRBD1 | TRBJ2-2 | TRBV28 | NA | CASSSTGQTLVGELFF | TGTGCCAGCAGTTCGACGGGACAGACGCTTGTGGGGGAGCTGTTTTTT
18 | NA | TRBJ2-6 | TRBV9 | few | CASSESHRGGSGANVLTF | TGTGCCAGCAGCGAGAGTCACAGGGGGGGCTCTGGGGCCAACGTCCTGACTTTC
15 | NA | TRBJ2-7 | TRBV6-2/TRBV6-3 | NA | CASIQTPGLDYEQYF | TGTGCCAGCATTCAGACACCGGGACTGGATTACGAGCAGTACTTC
16 | NA | TRBJ2-3 | TRBV18 | NA | CASSPETAVFTDTQYF | TGTGCCAGCTCACCGGAGACAGCGGTATTCACAGATACGCAGTATTTT
14 | NA | TRBJ2-3 | TRBV20-1 | NA | CSASVGAGADTQYF | TGCAGTGCTAGTGTCGGCGCGGGCGCAGATACGCAGTATTTT
16 | TRBD1 | TRBJ1-1 | TRBV13 | NA | CASSLGTGGPNTEAFF | TGTGCCAGCAGCTTAGGGACAGGGGGTCCGAACACTGAAGCTTTCTTT
16 | TRBD1 | TRBJ2-5 | TRBV5-1 | NA | CASSLLGQGLIETQYF | TGCGCCAGCAGCTTGCTGGGACAGGGTCTAATAGAGACCCAGTACTTC
15 | TRBD2 | TRBJ2-3 | TRBV25-1 | NA | CASSPRLAGSDTQYF | TGTGCCAGCAGCCCTAGACTAGCGGGATCAGATACGCAGTATTTT
14 | NA | TRBJ1-4 | TRBV12-3/TRBV12-4 | few | CASTPTGQNEKLFF | TGTGCCAGCACCCCCACCGGACAGAATGAAAAACTGTTTTTT
14 | NA | TRBJ1-6 | TRBV6-6 | NA | CASTQTQYNSPLHF | TGTGCCAGCACCCAGACCCAGTATAATTCACCCCTCCACTTT
18 | NA | TRBJ2-7 | TRBV5-5 | few | CASSFQTYRTPKGYEQYF | TGTGCCAGCAGCTTCCAAACCTACAGGACCCCTAAGGGCTACGAGCAGTACTTC
21 | NA | TRBJ2-1 | TRBV7-8 | NA | CSSSLLSTGGVTPVSYNEQFF | TGTTCCAGCAGCTTACTATCCACTGGAGGGGTGACCCCGGTCTCCTACAATGAGCAGTTCTTC
15 | TRBD2 | TRBJ2-5 | TRBV11-3 | few | CASSPTGTTQETQYF | TGTGCCAGCAGCCCCACCGGGACTACTCAAGAGACCCAGTACTTC